These T cell receptor beta chains were read from a single sample in a study of T cells in Graves' hyperthyroidism and ophthalmopathy. TCRdb reprocessed the multiplex PCR reads with MiXCR, giving one entry per CDR3 protein. The table has fewer than 650,000 distinct CDR3 sequences, approximately 15% seen once. Source material: blood. Source of these receptors: a woman in her 40s with Graves' hyperthyroidism. CDR3s include the opening cysteine and the closing phenylalanine or tryptophan. The D gene is left open where the match is weak. Size is omitted from some rows. Given values are once, few, many or a class for expanded clones.

v_gene	abundance	d_gene	j_gene	CDR3aa	CDR3nt
TRBV12-3/TRBV12-4	few	TRBD2	TRBJ2-7	CAGSFLAGGHEQYF	TGTGCCGGCAGTTTCCTAGCGGGAGGCCACGAGCAGTACTTC
TRBV4-1	NA	TRBD1	TRBJ1-1	CASSQEGQGQAFF	TGCGCCAGCAGCCAAGAAGGACAGGGGCAAGCTTTCTTT
TRBV12-3/TRBV12-4	NA	TRBD1	TRBJ1-2	CASSPGTGVVYGYTF	TGTGCCAGCAGTCCCGGGACAGGGGTCGTCTATGGCTACACCTTC
TRBV3-1	many	NA	TRBJ1-2	CASSPTQSGVDGYTF	TGTGCCAGCAGCCCCACCCAATCAGGGGTGGATGGCTACACCTTC
TRBV2	many	NA	TRBJ1-2	CASSVEGDNYGYTF	TGTGCCAGCAGTGTTGAGGGGGATAACTATGGCTACACCTTC
TRBV7-9	NA	NA	TRBJ2-1	CASSPRQVNEQFF	TGTGCCAGCAGCCCCAGACAAGTCAATGAGCAGTTCTTC
TRBV5-1	few	NA	TRBJ2-5	CASSLTPSLESQETQYF	TGCGCCAGCAGCTTAACCCCGTCACTAGAGAGCCAAGAGACCCAGTACTTC
TRBV5-1	many	NA	TRBJ2-7	CASNLAPGARYEQYF	TGCGCCAGCAACCTTGCGCCGGGGGCGAGGTACGAGCAGTACTTC
TRBV5-1	NA	TRBD1	TRBJ2-1	CASSLSGQGSSVQFF	TGCGCCAGCAGCTTGTCCGGACAGGGTTCCAGTGTGCAGTTCTTC
TRBV20-1	many	TRBD1	TRBJ2-5	CSARQGAKQETQYF	TGCAGTGCTAGGCAGGGGGCGAAACAAGAGACCCAGTACTTC
TRBV20-1	NA	TRBD1	TRBJ1-1	CSASNPGQYTEAFF	TGCAGTGCTAGCAACCCGGGACAGTACACTGAAGCTTTCTTT
TRBV28	NA	NA	TRBJ2-7	CASSFGQNEQYF	TGTGCCAGCAGTTTCGGACAGAACGAGCAGTACTTC
TRBV9	many	TRBD1	TRBJ2-3	CASSVGWGQGATDTQYF	TGTGCCAGCAGCGTCGGGTGGGGACAGGGGGCAACAGATACGCAGTATTTT
TRBV10-1	few	NA	TRBJ1-2	CASSESGIGEGDYGYTF	TGCGCCAGCAGTGAGTCTGGGATTGGGGAGGGCGACTATGGCTACACCTTC
TRBV29-1	few	NA	TRBJ1-2	CSVEGDLEYGYTF	TGCAGCGTGGAGGGGGACCTTGAATATGGCTACACCTTC
TRBV28	many	TRBD1	TRBJ2-7	CASSLIVTRDRVDGAYYEQYF	TGTGCCAGCAGTTTAATTGTAACCCGGGACAGGGTTGACGGGGCCTACTACGAGCAGTACTTC
TRBV2	many	NA	TRBJ1-5	CASSVGSAFNQPQHF	TGTGCCAGCAGTGTCGGGTCAGCCTTCAATCAGCCCCAGCATTTT
TRBV20-1	many	NA	TRBJ2-4	CSASSGDLAKNIQYF	TGCAGTGCTAGTTCCGGGGACCTAGCCAAAAACATTCAGTACTTC
TRBV6-1	many	NA	TRBJ1-2	CASSDETYYGYTF	TGTGCCAGCAGTGATGAGACTTACTATGGCTACACCTTC
TRBV5-1	many	TRBD1	TRBJ2-7	CASRRPTGDYEQYF	TGCGCCAGCAGGCGACCTACAGGGGACTACGAGCAGTACTTC
TRBV19	few	NA	TRBJ2-3	CATYDDTQYF	TGTGCCACCTACGACGATACGCAGTATTTT
TRBV20-1	many	TRBD2	TRBJ2-3	CSASRLAGENTQYF	TGCAGTGCTTCTCGACTAGCGGGAGAAAATACGCAGTATTTT
TRBV4-1	NA	NA	TRBJ1-2	CASSQDQGILGGYTF	TGCGCCAGCAGCCAAGATCAGGGCATCCTCGGGGGCTACACCTTC
TRBV19	NA	NA	TRBJ2-5	CASSIGVRETQYF	TGTGCCAGTAGTATCGGGGTTCGAGAGACCCAGTACTTC
TRBV3-1	NA	NA	TRBJ2-1	CASSQEFGLRTFF	TGTGCCAGCAGCCAAGAATTTGGTCTTAGGACGTTCTTC
TRBV6-1	few	NA	TRBJ2-6	CASSLGVRRGSGANVLTF	TGTGCCAGCAGTTTGGGGGTACGGAGAGGTTCTGGGGCCAACGTCCTGACTTTC
TRBV4-1	NA	TRBD2	TRBJ2-1	CASSQRTSGISNEQFF	TGCGCCAGCAGCCAAAGGACTAGCGGGATATCGAATGAGCAGTTCTTC
TRBV12-3/TRBV12-4	many	NA	TRBJ1-2	CASSPGQFNYGYTF	TGTGCCAGCAGTCCTGGACAGTTTAACTATGGCTACACCTTC
TRBV5-1	many	NA	TRBJ2-7	CASSNGGLPYEQYF	TGCGCCAGCTCTAACGGGGGGCTTCCCTACGAGCAGTACTTC
TRBV9	few	TRBD1	TRBJ1-4	CASSVAGQINEKLFF	TGTGCCAGCAGCGTAGCGGGACAGATTAATGAAAAACTGTTTTTT
TRBV5-1	many	TRBD1	TRBJ1-6	CASNTGGNSPLHF	TGCGCCAGCAATACAGGGGGGAATTCACCCCTCCACTTT
TRBV19	once	TRBD2	TRBJ2-5	CASSNSLAGQETQYF	TGTGCCAGTAGTAACTCTCTAGCGGGCCAAGAGACCCAGTACTTC
TRBV5-5	NA	NA	TRBJ2-5	CASSLTGDTQETQYF	TGTGCCAGCAGCTTGACGGGAGATACCCAAGAGACCCAGTACTTC
TRBV27	NA	NA	TRBJ1-5	CASSLRDTNQPQHF	TGTGCCAGCAGTTTACGGGACACCAATCAGCCCCAGCATTTT
TRBV2	NA	NA	TRBJ1-2	CASSLDRDGLNYGYTF	TGTGCCAGCAGTCTTGACCGGGACGGACTTAACTATGGCTACACCTTC
TRBV10-1	NA	NA	TRBJ2-3	CASGSQTEGTQYF	TGCGCCAGCGGCTCGCAGACTGAGGGTACGCAGTATTTT
TRBV3-1	NA	TRBD2	TRBJ2-1	CASSQPRAGFNNEQFF	TGTGCCAGCAGCCAACCCCGAGCGGGATTTAACAATGAGCAGTTCTTC
TRBV18	NA	NA	TRBJ2-6	CASSPQMASGANVLTF	TGTGCCAGCTCACCCCAAATGGCCTCTGGGGCCAACGTCCTGACTTTC
TRBV7-8	NA	NA	TRBJ1-5	CASSLGTSGNQPQHF	TGTGCCAGCAGCTTAGGCACCAGCGGTAACCAGCCCCAGCATTTT
TRBV3-1	NA	TRBD1	TRBJ2-7	CASSLGGPVGIREQYF	TGTGCCAGCAGCCTAGGGGGCCCCGTAGGTATCCGCGAGCAGTACTTC
TRBV11-2	many	NA	TRBJ2-5	CASSLDRVAETQYF	TGTGCCAGCAGCTTAGATCGTGTAGCAGAGACCCAGTACTTC
TRBV2	few	NA	TRBJ1-2	CASTALSGTAVSGDGYTF	TGTGCCAGCACCGCATTATCCGGGACCGCCGTCTCCGGGGATGGCTACACCTTC
TRBV6-1	many	NA	TRBJ2-7	CASKNGQSSYEQYF	TGTGCCAGCAAGAATGGACAGAGCTCCTACGAGCAGTACTTC
TRBV15	few	NA	TRBJ2-3	CATRRATDTQYF	TGTGCCACCAGAAGAGCAACAGATACGCAGTATTTT
TRBV7-8	many	NA	TRBJ1-4	CASSPKGTGAWNEKLFF	TGTGCCAGCAGCCCCAAGGGGACCGGGGCCTGGAATGAAAAACTGTTTTTT
TRBV11-3	many	TRBD2	TRBJ2-3	CASSPAGTSIVNTQYF	TGTGCCAGCAGCCCCGCCGGGACTAGCATTGTCAATACGCAGTATTTT